A single sample is the source of the 26 T cell receptor beta chains below, sequenced in a study of blood T cell repertoires in COVID-19 (dated by TCRdb to 2018 to 2020). Libraries were prepared through the immunoSEQ multiplex PCR assay. Sourced from immuneACCESS, this table was stored by TCRdb with only in-frame sequences that have V and J called. A share of the clones is absent; for the studies checked, an unresolved V gene accounts for under half, and the remainder has no known explanation. The sample has fewer than 250,000 clones on record, around 82% of them singletons. The top ten hold approximately 4.5% of the sample. The sample was peripheral blood. The receptors here all came from a woman in her 70s with acute or convalescent COVID-19.

The sample holds one count of this clone. The gene calls are TRBV5-4 and TRBJ2-3; 11 bases agree with TRBD2. This CDR3 has 16 amino acids. V shed 1 base and J 6 bases; nucleotides not matched to a gene: 7. Germline V gene data show CDR1 as SGHNT and CDR2 as YYREEE (reference sequence). Here the CDR3 reads CASSLYLAGGSDTQYF. CDR3 DNA sequence: TGTGCCAGCAGCTTGTATCTAGCGGGGGGATCCGATACGCAGTATTTT.

In this sample, this clone turned up once. The genes are TRBV19 and TRBJ1-2; a possible D gene is TRBD1 (5 bases). The V gene lost 3 bases and the J gene lost 7 bases, with 15 bases spanning the gap. The CDR3 sequence is 14 residues long. CDR1 and CDR2 (germline): LNHDA, SQIVND (reference sequence). The CDR3, as DNA: TGTGCCAGTAGTATCGGCAGGGATATTTTTGGCTACACCTTC. Its protein is CASSIGRDIFGYTF.

The genes are TRBV5-6 and TRBJ2-7, with TRBD1 matching over 8 bases. Trimming cost V 2 bases and J 2 bases; bases outside gene matches: 6. This CDR3 spans 15 amino acids. The germline V gene has CDR1 SGHDT and CDR2 YYEEEE. The CDR3: CASSFLRDRPYEQYF. The CDR3 DNA reads as TGTGCCAGCAGCTTCCTCCGGGACAGGCCCTACGAGCAGTACTTC.

This chain joins TRBV25-1 and TRBJ2-7, with D possibly being TRBD1 (5 bases). The germline V and J ends were trimmed by 3 bases and 5 bases, with 11 bases remaining between them. There are 13 residues in the CDR3. Germline loops: CDR1 MGHDK, CDR2 SYGVNS. This CDR3 is CASSEAGFNEQYF. In nucleotides, the CDR3 is TGTGCCAGCAGTGAGGCAGGGTTCAACGAGCAGTACTTC.

The chain is built from TRBV2 and TRBJ2-3, with a possible D match to TRBD1 (6 bases). V was trimmed by 2 bases and J by 6 bases, leaving 9 bases between them. This CDR3 spans 13 amino acids. Germline CDR1 SNHLY, CDR2 FYNNEI. CDR3 sequence reads: CASSEWDIDTQYF. The CDR3, as DNA: TGTGCCAGCAGTGAATGGGACATTGATACGCAGTATTTT.

The chain couples TRBV5-1 to TRBJ1-1; TRBD1 matches at 7 bases. The CDR3 has 15 amino acids. The trim removed 4 bases at V and 4 bases at J, leaving 10 bases unmatched. Looked up from germline, CDR1 is SGHRS and CDR2 is YFSETQ. CDR3 protein: CASSRAYRGATEAFF. The CDR3 DNA reads TGCGCCAGCAGCAGAGCTTACAGGGGAGCCACTGAAGCTTTCTTT. The full variable domain, completed using reference TRBV5-1 and TRBJ1-1, is KAGVTQTPRYLIKTRGQQVTLSCSPISGHRSVSWYQQTPGQGLQFLFEYFSETQRNKGNFPGRFSGRQFSNSRSEMNVSTLELGDSALYLCASSRAYRGATEAFFGQGTRLTVV.

This clone was detected only a few times. The genes are TRBV7-2 and TRBJ2-3, with 10 bases fitting TRBD2. This CDR3 is built from 16 residues. The germline V gene has CDR1 SGHTA and CDR2 FQGNSA. The V gene end was trimmed by 1 base and the J gene end by 5 bases; junction bases not matched to a gene: 6. CDR3 loop: CASSLGSGGAEDTQYF. DNA for the CDR3: TGTGCCAGCAGCTTAGGGAGCGGGGGGGCCGAAGATACGCAGTATTTT.

This clone turned up a few times. This chain joins TRBV15 and TRBJ2-3, with TRBD2 matching 9 bases. Trimming cost V 1 base and J 1 base; bases outside gene matches: 3. CDR1 is LNHNV and CDR2 is YYDKDF in the germline V gene (reference sequence). The CDR3 contains 16 residues. The CDR3 bases are TGTGCCACCAGCAGAGGACTAGCGGTAGGCACAGATACGCAGTATTTT. Amino acids: CATSRGLAVGTDTQYF. Combining the CDR3 with reference TRBV15 and TRBJ2-3 gives the whole variable domain DAMVIQNPRYQVTQFGKPVTLSCSQTLNHNVMYWYQQKSSQAPKLLFHYYDKDFNNEADTPDNFQSRRPNTSFCFLDIRSPGLGDTAMYLCATSRGLAVGTDTQYFGPGTRLTVL.

The chain joins TRBV7-2 to TRBJ1-1; tentatively, D is TRBD1 (6 bases). V lost 3 bases, J lost 4 bases, and 12 bases lay in between. CDR3 length: 14 amino acids. Germline CDR1 and CDR2: SGHTA and FQGNSA. The DNA for the CDR3 is TGTGCCAGCAGCTTCCAGGGGTACGGCACTGAAGCTTTCTTT. This sequence encodes CASSFQGYGTEAFF.

The chain has TRBV3-1 (or the pseudogene TRBV3-2) and TRBJ1-5, with unresolved D. Germline V CDR1 and CDR2: LGHDT, YNNKEL (reference sequence). Trimming removed 0 bases from V and 1 base from J, with 7 bases in between. The CDR3 has 15 residues. CDR3 sequence: CASSQDGGSNQPQHF. The CDR3 nucleotides are TGTGCCAGCAGCCAAGATGGAGGGAGCAATCAGCCCCAGCATTTT.

CDR3 sequence reads: CASSQQRVYTDTQYF. The DNA of the CDR3 is TGCGCCAGCAGCCAGCAGCGGGTGTACACAGATACGCAGTATTTT. The gene calls are TRBV4-1 and TRBJ2-3; a possible D gene is TRBD2 (6 bases). The CDR3 is made up of 15 amino acids. V lost 3 bases and J 2 bases, leaving 12 bases between the germline ends. CDR1 and CDR2 from the germline V gene are MGHRA and YSYEKL.

The chain joins TRBV4-2 to TRBJ2-3; 8 nucleotides match TRBD2. J gave up 4 bases and V 0 bases, and 12 bases lay outside the gene matches. CDR3 length equals 18 residues. The germline gives CDR1 LGHNA, CDR2 YNFKEQ. CDR3 residues: CASSQERSATGGPDTQYF. In DNA form, the CDR3 reads TGTGCCAGCAGCCAAGAAAGGAGCGCTACGGGGGGGCCAGATACGCAGTATTTT.

The rearrangement joins TRBV5-1 to TRBJ2-3, with 8 bases identical to TRBD1. V trimming: 4 bases; J trimming: 1 base; junction bases outside the gene matches: 5. The CDR3 is 15 residues long. Germline CDR1 and CDR2: SGHRS and YFSETQ. The CDR3 loop is CASSHLGQGTDTQYF. The CDR3 coding sequence is TGCGCCAGCAGCCACCTGGGACAGGGCACAGATACGCAGTATTTT.

The gene calls are TRBV7-2 and TRBJ1-1; 8 bases agree with TRBD1. V lost 3 bases and J lost 1; bases outside the gene matches: 7. This CDR3 contains 16 residues. The germline V gene encodes CDR1 SGHTA and CDR2 FQGNSA. The CDR3 DNA reads TGTGCCAGCAGCTTGAGGGACAGGCTGTGGAACACTGAAGCTTTCTTT. Its protein product is CASSLRDRLWNTEAFF.

The J gene is TRBJ1-5, the V gene TRBV4-2; D is unclear. Trimming shortened V by 4 bases and J by 7 bases, and 8 bases separated the two germline ends. This CDR3 contains 12 residues. CDR1 LGHNA and CDR2 YNFKEQ come from the germline V gene. This chain's CDR3 is CASSLAGQPQHF. The DNA of the CDR3 is TGTGCCAGCAGCCTCGCCGGGCAGCCCCAGCATTTT.

This clone occurred a few times. The V call is TRBV5-4, the J call TRBJ1-2; 8 nucleotides match TRBD1. V dropped 4 bases and J dropped 3; count of bases not matched to a gene: 8. There are 15 residues in the CDR3. Germline assignment: CDR1 SGHNT and CDR2 YYREEE (reference sequence). CDR3: CASSKRATGDYGYTF. For the CDR3, the DNA is TGTGCCAGCAGCAAAAGGGCGACAGGGGACTATGGCTACACCTTC. Full variable domain (missing parts from reference TRBV5-4 and TRBJ1-2): ETGVTQSPTHLIKTRGQQVTLRCSSQSGHNTVSWYQQALGQGPQFIFQYYREEENGRGNFPPRFSGLQFPNYSSELNVNALELDDSALYLCASSKRATGDYGYTFGSGTRLTVV.

V gene TRBV28 combines with J gene TRBJ1-4; no firm D call. V was shortened by 3 bases and J by 8 bases, with 10 bases between the two germline ends. Germline V gene sequence: CDR1 MDHEN, CDR2 SYDVKM. This CDR3 is 13 amino acids long. The CDR3 here is CASSFLNSEKLFF. CDR3 DNA sequence: TGTGCCAGCAGTTTTCTGAATAGCGAAAAACTGTTTTTT.

This chain uses TRBV7-2 with TRBJ2-1; tentative D call: TRBD2 (6 bases). The CDR3 is 13 amino acids. V lost 0 bases and J lost 8, with 8 bases in between. Germline values: CDR1 SGHTA, CDR2 FQGNSA. DNA of the CDR3: TGTGCCAGCAGCTTAGCGGGGGGATATGAGCAGTTCTTC. Encoded protein: CASSLAGGYEQFF.

The genes are TRBV12-3 or TRBV12-4 and TRBJ2-3; D is unresolved. The CDR3 totals 13 residues. The V gene lost 2 bases and the J gene lost 6 bases, with 9 bases spanning the gap. The CDR3 loop is CASSLNPRDTQYF. The CDR3 DNA sequence: TGTGCCAGCAGTTTAAACCCGCGGGATACGCAGTATTTT.

The chain carries TRBV11-3 and TRBJ2-3; 8 nucleotides match TRBD2. In germline, CDR1 is SGHNT, CDR2 YENEEA. J gave up 0 bases and V 1 base, and 0 bases lay outside the gene matches. This CDR3 comprises 15 residues. The CDR3 protein is CASSLGTSSTDTQYF. The CDR3 coding sequence is TGTGCCAGCAGCTTAGGGACTAGCAGCACAGATACGCAGTATTTT.

This chain uses TRBV6-5 with TRBJ2-3; weak D call: TRBD2 (6 bases). CDR1 and CDR2 (germline): MNHEY, SVGAGI. This CDR3 is built from 13 residues. The V gene lost 8 bases and the J gene lost 0 bases, with 9 bases spanning the gap. CDR3 coding DNA: TGTGCCAGCCGGGGGACTAGCACAGATACGCAGTATTTT. This codes for CASRGTSTDTQYF.

V gene TRBV5-4 combines with J gene TRBJ1-3, with D unresolved. Per the germline V gene, CDR1 is SGHNT and CDR2 is YYREEE (reference sequence). This CDR3 has 15 residues. Trimming removed 4 bases from V and 0 bases from J, with 11 bases in between. The CDR3 loop is CASSNFRNSGNTIYF. In DNA form, the CDR3 reads TGTGCCAGCAGCAACTTCAGGAACTCTGGAAACACCATATATTTT.

V gene TRBV6-5 combines with J gene TRBJ1-1, with a weak D call TRBD1 (5 bases). From germline, CDR1 is MNHEY and CDR2 SVGAGI. This CDR3 has 15 amino acids. V shed 0 bases and J shed 6 bases, with 14 bases lying between them. CDR3 protein: CASSYSGGVNAEAFF. CDR3 coding DNA: TGTGCCAGCAGTTACTCGGGGGGGGTAAACGCTGAAGCTTTCTTT.

This chain uses TRBV19 with TRBJ1-6, with D unresolved. Trimming pared 1 base from V and 7 bases from J, leaving 11 bases between. The length of the CDR3 is 15 residues. The germline CDR1 and CDR2 sequences are LNHDA and SQIVND (reference sequence). The CDR3 reads CASSIVGVQNSPLHF. CDR3 coding DNA: TGTGCCAGTAGTATAGTCGGAGTTCAGAATTCACCCCTCCACTTT.

This clone showed up just once. V and J are TRBV5-1 and TRBJ1-3; 10 bases are a match to TRBD1. Germline assignment: CDR1 SGHRS and CDR2 YFSETQ. After removal of 0 bases from V and 8 bases from J, the junction contained 2 bases not matched to a gene. The CDR3 length is 14 residues. The CDR3: CASSLGTGGDTIYF. In nucleotides, the CDR3 is TGCGCCAGCAGCTTGGGGACAGGGGGAGACACCATATATTTT. The whole variable domain, remainder taken from reference TRBV5-1 and TRBJ1-3, is KAGVTQTPRYLIKTRGQQVTLSCSPISGHRSVSWYQQTPGQGLQFLFEYFSETQRNKGNFPGRFSGRQFSNSRSEMNVSTLELGDSALYLCASSLGTGGDTIYFGEGSWLTVV.

V usage is TRBV19 and J usage is TRBJ2-1; maybe TRBD2 (6 bases). The CDR3 spans 15 residues. The germline V gene has CDR1 LNHDA and CDR2 SQIVND (reference sequence). V gave up 5 bases and J gave up 0 bases, with 11 bases separating them. The CDR3 sequence: CASSAPGLSYNEQFF. The CDR3 DNA follows: TGTGCCAGTAGTGCACCGGGACTCTCCTACAATGAGCAGTTCTTC.